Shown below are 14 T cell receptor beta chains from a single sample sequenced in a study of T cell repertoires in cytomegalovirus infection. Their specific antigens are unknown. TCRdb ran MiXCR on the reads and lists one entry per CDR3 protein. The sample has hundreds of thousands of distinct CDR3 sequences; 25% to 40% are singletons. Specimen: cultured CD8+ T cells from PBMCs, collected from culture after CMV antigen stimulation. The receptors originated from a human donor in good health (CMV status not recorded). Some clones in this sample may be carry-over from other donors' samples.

The CDR3 DNA sequence: TGTGCCAGTAGTATATTCTCCCCGGGACTTGGAAACACCATATATTTT. Translated: CASSIFSPGLGNTIYF. The chain joins TRBV19 to TRBJ1-3, with a possible D match to TRBD1 (5 bases). V dropped 2 bases and J dropped 3 bases, with 14 bases sitting between them. This CDR3 spans 16 amino acids. Germline V gene lookup returns CDR1 LNHDA and CDR2 SQIVND (reference sequence). Filled out from reference TRBV19 and TRBJ1-3, the complete variable domain reads DGGITQSPKYLFRKEGQNVTLSCEQNLNHDAMYWYRQDPGQGLRLIYYSQIVNDFQKGDIAEGYSVSREKKESFPLTVTSAQKNPTAFYLCASSIFSPGLGNTIYFGEGSWLTVV.

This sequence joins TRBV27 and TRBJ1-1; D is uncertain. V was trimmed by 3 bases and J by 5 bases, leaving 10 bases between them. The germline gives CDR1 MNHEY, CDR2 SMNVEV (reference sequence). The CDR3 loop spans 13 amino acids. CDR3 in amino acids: CASSFQESTEAFF. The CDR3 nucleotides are TGTGCCAGCAGTTTCCAGGAGAGTACTGAAGCTTTCTTT.

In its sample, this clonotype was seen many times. DNA for the CDR3: TGTGCCAGCAGTTACTCGGCAGGTGAAGAGACCCAGTACTTC. Translation gives CASSYSAGEETQYF. This rearrangement joins TRBV6-6 to TRBJ2-5; D ambiguous. The CDR3 runs 14 residues. The germline V gene encodes CDR1 MNHNY and CDR2 SVGAGI (reference sequence). The V and J ends lost 0 bases and 3 bases respectively, with 8 bases between them.

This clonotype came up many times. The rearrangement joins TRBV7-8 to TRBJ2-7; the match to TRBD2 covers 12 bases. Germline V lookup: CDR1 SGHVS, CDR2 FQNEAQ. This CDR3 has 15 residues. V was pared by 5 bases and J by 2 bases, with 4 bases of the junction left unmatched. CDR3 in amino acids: CASSVTSGGPYEQYV. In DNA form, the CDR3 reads TGTGCCAGCAGCGTGACTAGCGGGGGCCCCTACGAGCAGTACGTC.

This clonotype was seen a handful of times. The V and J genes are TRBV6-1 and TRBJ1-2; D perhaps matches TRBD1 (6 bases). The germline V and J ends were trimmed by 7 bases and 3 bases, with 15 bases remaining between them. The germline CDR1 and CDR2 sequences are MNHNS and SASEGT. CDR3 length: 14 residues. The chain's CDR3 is CASKIQGSDYGYTF. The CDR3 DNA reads TGTGCCAGCAAGATACAGGGAAGCGACTATGGCTACACCTTC.

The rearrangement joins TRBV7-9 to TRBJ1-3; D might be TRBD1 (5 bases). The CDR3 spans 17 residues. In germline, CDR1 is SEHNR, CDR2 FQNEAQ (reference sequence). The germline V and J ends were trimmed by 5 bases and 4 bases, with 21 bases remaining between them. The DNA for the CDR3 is TGTGCCAGCAGCCCTCCAGAGGTCAGGGAACCCGGAAACACCATATATTTT. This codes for CASSPPEVREPGNTIYF.

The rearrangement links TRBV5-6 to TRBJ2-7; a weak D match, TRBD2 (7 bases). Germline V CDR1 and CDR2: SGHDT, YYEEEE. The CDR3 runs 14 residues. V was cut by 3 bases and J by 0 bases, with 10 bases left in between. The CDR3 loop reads CASSWGGPSYEQYV. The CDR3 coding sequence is TGTGCCAGCAGCTGGGGGGGGCCCTCCTACGAGCAGTACGTC.

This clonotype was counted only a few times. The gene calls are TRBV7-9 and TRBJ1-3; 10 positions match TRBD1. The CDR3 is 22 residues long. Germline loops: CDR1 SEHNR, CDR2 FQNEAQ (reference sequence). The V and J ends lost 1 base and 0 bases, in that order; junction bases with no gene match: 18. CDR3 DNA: TGTGCCAGCAGCTTAGACCCCGGGACAGGGGAGCCCCCGGCAGGCTCTGGAAACACCATATATTTT. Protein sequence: CASSLDPGTGEPPAGSGNTIYF.

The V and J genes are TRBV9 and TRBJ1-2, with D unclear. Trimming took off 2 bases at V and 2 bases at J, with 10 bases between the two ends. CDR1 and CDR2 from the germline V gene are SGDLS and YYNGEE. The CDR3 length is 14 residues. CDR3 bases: TGTGCCAGCAGCGTTTCGGACGGAAACTATGGCTACACCTTC. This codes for CASSVSDGNYGYTF.

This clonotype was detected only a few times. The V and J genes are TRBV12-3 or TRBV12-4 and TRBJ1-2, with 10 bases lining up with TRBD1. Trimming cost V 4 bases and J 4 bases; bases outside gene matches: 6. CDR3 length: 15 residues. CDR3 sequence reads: CASSWGTGVTYGYTF. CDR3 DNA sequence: TGTGCCAGCAGTTGGGGGACAGGGGTTACCTATGGCTACACCTTC.

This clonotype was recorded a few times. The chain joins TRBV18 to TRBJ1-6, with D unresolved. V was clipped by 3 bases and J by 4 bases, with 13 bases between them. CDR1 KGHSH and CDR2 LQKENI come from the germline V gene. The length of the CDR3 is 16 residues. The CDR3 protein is CASSPAAGGYNSPLHF. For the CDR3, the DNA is TGTGCCAGCTCACCCGCGGCAGGAGGTTATAATTCACCCCTCCACTTT.

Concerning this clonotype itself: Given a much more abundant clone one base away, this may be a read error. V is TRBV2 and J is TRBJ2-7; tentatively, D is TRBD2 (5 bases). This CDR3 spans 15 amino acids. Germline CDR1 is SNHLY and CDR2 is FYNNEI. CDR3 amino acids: CANSDPGISAYEQYV. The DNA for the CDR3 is TGTGCCAACAGTGATCCCGGGATTAGCGCCTACGAGCAGTACGTC.

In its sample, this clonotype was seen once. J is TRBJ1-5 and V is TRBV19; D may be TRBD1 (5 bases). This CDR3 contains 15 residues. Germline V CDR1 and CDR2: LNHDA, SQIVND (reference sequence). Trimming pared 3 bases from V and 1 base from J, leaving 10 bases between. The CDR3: CASSMSPGSNQPQHF. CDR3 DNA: TGTGCCAGTAGTATGAGCCCAGGGAGCAATCAGCCCCAGCATTTT.

The CDR3: CASGLASTEAFF. The CDR3 DNA sequence: TGTGCTAGTGGTTTGGCTAGCACTGAAGCTTTCTTT. This chain connects TRBV12-5 to TRBJ1-1; D is ambiguous. The CDR3 length is 12 residues. V lost 1 base and J lost 4, with 4 bases in between. Germline CDR1 reads LGHNT; CDR2 reads FRNRAP.